The sequence of this T cell receptor (beta chain) was determined in a study of T cell responses to AZD1222 COVID-19 vaccine. Study details: Second doses at about 4 or about 12 weeks were pooled. Overall study findings and caveats: Targets within unmutated variant regions were reportedly found for nearly half of spike-specific TCRs. A rise in Spike-specific TCR breadth and depth followed two AZD1222 doses. CD4 TCRs associated with vaccination spanned spike, dominating at 160-218 and 743-854.

Assay: immunoSEQ multiplex PCR; the TCRdb copy retains only in-frame clones and omits some. The repertoire consists of some 130,000 clones, with 85% to 95% occurring once and the leading ten covering around 2.8%. The CDR3 loop spans 16 amino acids. Germline V CDR1 and CDR2: KGHSH, LQKENI. Losses at the gene ends were 6 bases for V and 8 bases for J; bases not matched to a gene: 9. This clone came up once. Its specificity is not known. The sample in question was peripheral blood, obtained on day 0 of AZD1222 vaccination. The chain recombines TRBV18 with TRBJ2-1; 14 positions agree with TRBD2. This sequence was found in an adult in good health. Here the CDR3 reads CASSPTSGGDLDEQFF. CDR3 nucleotide sequence: TGTGCCAGCTCCCCGACTAGCGGGGGGGATTTAGATGAGCAGTTCTTC.